Following are 9 T cell receptor beta chains from one sample sequenced in a study of blood T cell repertoires in COVID-19. Only in-frame clones appear in the TCRdb table, and some are missing; sequencing was by immunoSEQ multiplex PCR. The sample yields 110,000 to 150,000 clones, about nine tenths seen once. The specimen sequenced was peripheral blood. The receptors were gathered from a woman aged 80 or over with acute or convalescent COVID-19.

The J gene is TRBJ2-2, the V gene TRBV19; perhaps TRBD2 as D (5 bases). Germline V gives CDR1 LNHDA, CDR2 SQIVND (reference sequence). This CDR3 has 14 residues. V lost 1 base, J lost 3 bases, and 6 bases lay in between. CDR3 sequence (DNA): TGTGCCAGTAGTATAGCGGGGTACACCGGGGAGCTGTTTTTT. This gives the protein CASSIAGYTGELFF.

This chain joins TRBV5-1 and TRBJ2-7; tentatively, D is TRBD1 (6 bases). Germline CDR1 is SGHRS and CDR2 is YFSETQ. Trimming left V 7 bases short and J 0 bases short, with 14 bases between. The CDR3 runs 14 residues. The CDR3 DNA follows: TGCGCCAGCTCCGCAACAGGGACCTCCTACGAGCAGTACTTC. This gives the protein CASSATGTSYEQYF.

This clone was recorded only once. V is TRBV10-3 and J is TRBJ1-2; D not resolved. Trimming pared 2 bases from V and 11 bases from J, leaving 15 bases between. CDR3 size: 13 residues. Germline CDR1 and CDR2: ENHRY and SYGVKD. CDR3 nucleotides: TGTGCCATCAGTGAGGGCGAACATGCGGGTTACACCTTC. Protein: CAISEGEHAGYTF.

The chain recombines TRBV19 with TRBJ1-1; TRBD1 agrees at 10 bases. Germline V CDR1 and CDR2: LNHDA, SQIVND (reference sequence). V shed 9 bases, J shed 2 bases, and the junction held 6 bases outside the gene matches. This CDR3 contains 14 residues. CDR3 sequence: CASVGQGKNTEAFF. CDR3 sequence (DNA): TGTGCCAGCGTGGGACAGGGGAAAAACACTGAAGCTTTCTTT.

The rearrangement joins TRBV27 to TRBJ1-2, with a tentative D call TRBD1 (5 bases). Germline CDR1 MNHEY, CDR2 SMNVEV (reference sequence). The CDR3 sequence is 11 residues long. V was trimmed by 8 bases and J by 4 bases, leaving 8 bases between them. CDR3 DNA sequence: TGTGCCAGCGGGGCGAGCTATGGCTACACCTTC. Residues: CASGASYGYTF.

The genes are TRBV5-1 and TRBJ1-1; no firm D call. Trimming cost V 1 base and J 4 bases, with 11 bases left between them. Germline V CDR1 and CDR2: SGHRS, YFSETQ. The CDR3 consists of 14 residues. Here the CDR3 DNA reads TGCGCCAGCAGCTTGACGGGCGAGGGCACTGAAGCTTTCTTT. Translation: CASSLTGEGTEAFF.

The CDR3 reads CASSYPSGGSYNEQFF. The CDR3 DNA reads as TGTGCCAGCAGTTACCCTAGCGGGGGCTCCTACAATGAGCAGTTCTTC. The chain carries TRBV6-6 and TRBJ2-1; TRBD2 matches at 10 bases. Germline-derived CDR1 and CDR2 are MNHNY and SVGAGI (reference sequence). The CDR3 has 16 amino acids. The junction had 1 base not matched to a gene; V was cut back by 2 bases and J by 0 bases.

The V call is TRBV7-6, the J call TRBJ1-1; D remains ambiguous. The CDR3 consists of 13 residues. The V gene's germline CDR1 is SGHVS and CDR2 FNYEAQ. Trimming took off 0 bases at V and 2 bases at J, with 4 bases between the two ends. The chain's CDR3 is CASSLAGNTEAFF. Written as DNA, the CDR3 is TGTGCCAGCAGCTTAGCTGGCAACACTGAAGCTTTCTTT.

The V call is TRBV2, the J call TRBJ2-7, with TRBD1 matching over 7 bases. This CDR3 is built from 14 residues. With 6 bases clipped from V and 4 bases from J, the junction kept 9 bases outside the gene matches. Germline-derived CDR1 and CDR2 are SNHLY and FYNNEI. In DNA, the CDR3 is TGTGCCAGCAGCCGACAGGGAGTAGGGTACGAGCAGTACTTC. This codes for CASSRQGVGYEQYF.